This T cell receptor beta chain stems from a study of T cell responses to AZD1222 COVID-19 vaccine. Study-wide findings and caveats: There were mostly white British donors and more females than males, and clonal diversity was possibly underestimated.

Germline V lookup: CDR1 SGHNT, CDR2 YYREEE (reference sequence). This CDR3 contains 15 residues. The V gene end was trimmed by 1 base and the J gene end by 0 bases; junction bases not matched to a gene: 1. Here immunoSEQ multiplex PCR was the method, and the copy in TCRdb shows in-frame clones only, minus some. The data hold some 170,000 clones, with about 88% observed a single time. Concerning this clone: No antigen is known for it.

This sequence originates from an adult in good health. This sequence joins TRBV5-4 and TRBJ2-4, with 7 positions matching TRBD1. This specimen consisted of peripheral blood, obtained on day 0 of AZD1222 vaccination. CDR3 protein: CASSLRQGAKNIQYF. The CDR3 region has the DNA TGTGCCAGCAGCTTGCGACAGGGAGCCAAAAACATTCAGTACTTC.